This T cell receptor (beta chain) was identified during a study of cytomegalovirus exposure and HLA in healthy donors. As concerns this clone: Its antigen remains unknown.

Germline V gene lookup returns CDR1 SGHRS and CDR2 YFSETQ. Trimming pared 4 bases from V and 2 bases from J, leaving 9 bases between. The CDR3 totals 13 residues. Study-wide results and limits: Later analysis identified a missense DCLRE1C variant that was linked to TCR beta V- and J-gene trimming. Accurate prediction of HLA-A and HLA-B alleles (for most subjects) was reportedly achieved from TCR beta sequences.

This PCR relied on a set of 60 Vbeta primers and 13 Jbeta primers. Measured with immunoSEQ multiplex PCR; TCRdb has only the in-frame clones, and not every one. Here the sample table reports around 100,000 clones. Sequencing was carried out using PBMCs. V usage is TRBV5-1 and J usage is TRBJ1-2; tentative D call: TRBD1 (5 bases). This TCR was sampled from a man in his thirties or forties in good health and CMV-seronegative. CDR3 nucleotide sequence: TGCGCCAGCAGCCAGGGAAGGAACTATGGCTACACCTTC. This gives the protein CASSQGRNYGYTF.